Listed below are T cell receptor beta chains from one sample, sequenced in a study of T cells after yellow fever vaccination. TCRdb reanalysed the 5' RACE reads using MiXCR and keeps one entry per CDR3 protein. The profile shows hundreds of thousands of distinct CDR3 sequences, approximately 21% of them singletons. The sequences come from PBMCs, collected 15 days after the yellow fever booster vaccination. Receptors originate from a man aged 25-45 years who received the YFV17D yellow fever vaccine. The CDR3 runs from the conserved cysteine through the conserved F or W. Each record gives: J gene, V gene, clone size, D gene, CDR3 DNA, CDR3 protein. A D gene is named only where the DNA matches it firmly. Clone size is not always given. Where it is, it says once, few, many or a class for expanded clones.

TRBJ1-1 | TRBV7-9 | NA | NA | TGTGCCAGCAGCTTAACCGGGGGCATGACTGAAGCTTTCTTT | CASSLTGGMTEAFF
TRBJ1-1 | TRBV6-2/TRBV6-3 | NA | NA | TGTGCCAGCAGTTACAAAAGGTTGGGGAACACTGAAGCTTTCTTT | CASSYKRLGNTEAFF
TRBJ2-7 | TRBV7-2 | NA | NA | TGTGCCAGCAGCCACGAAGCCCTGGTGAGATACGAGCAGTACTTC | CASSHEALVRYEQYF
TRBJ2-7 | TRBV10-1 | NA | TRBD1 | TGCGCCAGCAGTGAAGGGACAGGGCCCTACGAGCAGTACTTC | CASSEGTGPYEQYF
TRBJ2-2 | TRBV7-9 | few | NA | TGTGCCAGCAGCGCGGGGACCATCGGGGAGCTGTTTTTT | CASSAGTIGELFF
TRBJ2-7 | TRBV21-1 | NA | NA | TGTGCCAGCAGCACCCGAATCCCTCACTCCTACGAGCAGTACTTC | CASSTRIPHSYEQYF
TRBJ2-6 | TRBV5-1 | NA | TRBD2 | TGCGCCAGCAGCGATGGATTGGGGGGGAGGCCCTCTGGGGCCAACGTCCTGACTTTC | CASSDGLGGRPSGANVLTF
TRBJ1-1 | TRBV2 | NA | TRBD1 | TGTGCCAGCAGTGAAAGGGGGCACCTGGAAGCTTTCTTT | CASSERGHLEAFF
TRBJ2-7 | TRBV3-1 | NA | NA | TGTGCCAGCAGCCAGGCCGGGGCCCTAAGACTCGAGCAGTACTTC | CASSQAGALRLEQYF
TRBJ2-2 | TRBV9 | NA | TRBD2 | TGTGCCAGCAGCGTGAGCGGGAGGTCGGACGGGGAGCTGTTTTTT | CASSVSGRSDGELFF
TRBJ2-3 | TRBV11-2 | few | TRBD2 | TGTGCCAGCAGCTTGGGACTAGCGGGAGGCCCCCTAAGAGATACGCAGTATTTT | CASSLGLAGGPLRDTQYF
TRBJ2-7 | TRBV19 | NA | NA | TGTGCCAGTAGTCCGCGACCAACCCCCGTGGGGGATGCTCTCTACGAGCAGTACTTC | CASSPRPTPVGDALYEQYF
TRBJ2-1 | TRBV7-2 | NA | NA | TGTGCCAGCAGCCCGCAGGGCGGGACCTACAATGAGCAGTTCTTC | CASSPQGGTYNEQFF
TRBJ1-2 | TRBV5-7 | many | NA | TGTGCCAGCAGCTTGGAGGCCGGGGGCCCATATGGCTACACCTTC | CASSLEAGGPYGYTF
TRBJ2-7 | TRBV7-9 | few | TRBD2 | TGTGCCAGCAGCCTTGGGACTACTCAGCAGTACTTC | CASSLGTTQQYF
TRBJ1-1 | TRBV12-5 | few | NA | TGTGCTAGTGGTTTTCTGGGTTCGGGCGAAGCTTTCTTT | CASGFLGSGEAFF
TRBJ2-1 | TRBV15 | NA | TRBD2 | TGTGCCACCAGCAGAGATCCACTAGCGTCTTCCTCGGCCAATGAGCAGTTCTTC | CATSRDPLASSSANEQFF
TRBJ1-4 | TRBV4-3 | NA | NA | TGCGCCAGCAGCCAAGACTGGGGAACTAATGAAAAACTGTTTTTT | CASSQDWGTNEKLFF
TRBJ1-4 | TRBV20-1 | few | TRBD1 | TGCAGTGCTAGTCCACAGGGGCAAGGAAAACTGTTTTTT | CSASPQGQGKLFF
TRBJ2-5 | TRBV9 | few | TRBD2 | TGTGCCAGCAGTAAATCCGGGACTATAGAGACCCAGTACTTC | CASSKSGTIETQYF
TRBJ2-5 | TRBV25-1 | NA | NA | TGTGCCAGCAGTGAATATCGGGGGCTCGAGACCCAGTACTTC | CASSEYRGLETQYF
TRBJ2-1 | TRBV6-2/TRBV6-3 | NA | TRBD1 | TGTGCCAGCAGGACAGGGTATGAGCAGTTCTTC | CASRTGYEQFF
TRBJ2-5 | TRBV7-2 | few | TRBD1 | TGTGCCAGCAGCCTTCTTAGGGGGCCAGAGACCCAGTACTTC | CASSLLRGPETQYF
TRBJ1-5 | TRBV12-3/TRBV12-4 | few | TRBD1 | TGTGCCAGCAGAATGGGACAGGGCGATCAGCCCCAGCATTTT | CASRMGQGDQPQHF
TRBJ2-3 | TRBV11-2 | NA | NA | TGTGCCAGCAGCCCGCGGGGATTATCTCAATGGGCAGATACGCAGTATTTT | CASSPRGLSQWADTQYF
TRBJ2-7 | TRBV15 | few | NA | TGTGCCACCAGCAGAGATCCGGGACGATGGGCCTACGAGCAGTACTTC | CATSRDPGRWAYEQYF
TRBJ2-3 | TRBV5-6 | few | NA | TGTGCCAGCAGCTGGGAGAGCACAGATACGCAGTATTTT | CASSWESTDTQYF
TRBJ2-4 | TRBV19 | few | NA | TGTGCCAGTAGCCCCCGGGCGGGATTGGACATTCAGTACTTC | CASSPRAGLDIQYF
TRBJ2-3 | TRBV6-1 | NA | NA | TGTGCCAGCAGTGTTAGCGGTGCCACAGATACGCAGTATTTT | CASSVSGATDTQYF
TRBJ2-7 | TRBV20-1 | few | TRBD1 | TGCAGTGCTCGGGGAAGGACAGGGAGAACCTACGAGCAGTACTTC | CSARGRTGRTYEQYF
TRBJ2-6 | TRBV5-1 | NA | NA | TGCGCCAGCAGCGAACAGGAGGCTGGGGCCAACGTCCTGACTTTC | CASSEQEAGANVLTF
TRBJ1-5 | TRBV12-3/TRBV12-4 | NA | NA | TGTGCCAGCAGTTTAAGTGATGGCCAGCCCCAGCATTTT | CASSLSDGQPQHF
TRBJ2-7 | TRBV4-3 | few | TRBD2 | TGCGCCAGCAGCCGGGGCGACCGGGGGGACGAGCAGTACTTC | CASSRGDRGDEQYF
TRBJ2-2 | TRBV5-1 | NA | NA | TGCGCCAGCAGCTTGCAACCGGGACCGAACACCGGGGAGCTGTTTTTT | CASSLQPGPNTGELFF
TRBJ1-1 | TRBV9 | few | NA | TGTGCCAGCAGCGTGGGGGGCGGAACGACTGAAGCTTTCTTT | CASSVGGGTTEAFF
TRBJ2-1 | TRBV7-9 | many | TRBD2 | TGTGCCAGCAGCCTCGGGACTAGCGGGAGTAATGAGCAGTTCTTC | CASSLGTSGSNEQFF
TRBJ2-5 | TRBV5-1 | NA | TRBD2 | TGCGCCAGCAGCTTGTTACTAGCGGGCGGCGAGACCCAGTACTTC | CASSLLLAGGETQYF
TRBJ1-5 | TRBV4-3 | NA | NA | TGCGCCAGCAGCCAAGACTATGGAGGACAGACCAATCAGCCCCAGCATTTT | CASSQDYGGQTNQPQHF
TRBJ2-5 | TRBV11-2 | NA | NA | TGTGCCAGCACCGGACGCCTTCAAGAGACCCAGTACTTC | CASTGRLQETQYF
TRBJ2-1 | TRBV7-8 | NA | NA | TGTGCCAGCAGCCCAGGACGGGGTGCTGTCTACAATGAGCAGTTCTTC | CASSPGRGAVYNEQFF
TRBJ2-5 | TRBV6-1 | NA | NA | TGTGCCAGCGCACAGACAGTACAAGAGACCCAGTACTTC | CASAQTVQETQYF
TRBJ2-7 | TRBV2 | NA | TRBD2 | TGTGCCAGCATTCCCAGGACTAGCGGAAACTACGAGCAGTACTTC | CASIPRTSGNYEQYF
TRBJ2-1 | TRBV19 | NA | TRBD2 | TGTGCCAGTAGTATAGGGGGTGGCGGGGGGAGCTCCTACAATGAGCAGTTCTTC | CASSIGGGGGSSYNEQFF
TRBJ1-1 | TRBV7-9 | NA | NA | TGTGCCAGCAGCCCCGGGACCGTTTTTGGAGCTTTCTTT | CASSPGTVFGAFF
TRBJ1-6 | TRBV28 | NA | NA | TGTGCCAGCAGTTTAATGAGCTCCTATAATTCACCCCTCCACTTT | CASSLMSSYNSPLHF
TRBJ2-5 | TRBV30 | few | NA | TGTGCCTGGGGGGGCGAATGGGGACTGACCCGGCAAGAGACCCAGTACTTC | CAWGGEWGLTRQETQYF
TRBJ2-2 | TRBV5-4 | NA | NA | TGTGCCAGCAGCCCGGGGACGGCTTCGAACACCGGGGAGCTGTTTTTT | CASSPGTASNTGELFF
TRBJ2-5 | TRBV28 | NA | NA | TGTGCCAGCAAATCTTATAAAGAGACCCAGTACTTC | CASKSYKETQYF
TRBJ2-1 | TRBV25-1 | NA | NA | TGTGCCAGCAGTGGAGGGGAGAATGAGCAGTTCTTC | CASSGGENEQFF
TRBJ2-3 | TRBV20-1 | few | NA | TGCAGTGCGAGCGTTGGGGATACGCAGTATTTT | CSASVGDTQYF
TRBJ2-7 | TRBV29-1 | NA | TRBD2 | TGCAGCGGAGCCGGGACTAGCGGGGGCTCCTACGAGCAGTACTTC | CSGAGTSGGSYEQYF
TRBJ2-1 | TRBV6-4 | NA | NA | TGTGCCAGCAGGGACACGAGCGGAACTTTTTACAATGAGCAGTTCTTC | CASRDTSGTFYNEQFF
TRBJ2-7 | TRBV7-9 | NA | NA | TGTGCCAGCAGCTTAGGGGACATTTTATACGAGCAGTACTTC | CASSLGDILYEQYF
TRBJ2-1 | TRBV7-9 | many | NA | TGTGCCAGCTCCTCCCCGGGAATCACCTACAATGAGCAGTTCTTC | CASSSPGITYNEQFF
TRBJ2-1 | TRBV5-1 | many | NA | TGCGCCAGCAGCTTGGTATTGGACAATGAGCAGTTCTTC | CASSLVLDNEQFF
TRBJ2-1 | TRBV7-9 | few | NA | TGTGCCAGCAGCTTAAGGGCAGGGGCGCACAATGAGCAGTTCTTC | CASSLRAGAHNEQFF
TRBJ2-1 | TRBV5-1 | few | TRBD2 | TGCGCCAGCAGCACCTTCTCGACCGGGACTAGCACCTACAATGAGCAGTTCTTC | CASSTFSTGTSTYNEQFF
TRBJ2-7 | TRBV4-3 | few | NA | TGCGCCAGCAGCCAAGGCAGGGGAGTCACCTACGAGCAGTACTTC | CASSQGRGVTYEQYF
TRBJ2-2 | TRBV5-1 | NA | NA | TGCGCCAGCAGCTCTACTTACGGCGGGGAGCTGTTTTTT | CASSSTYGGELFF
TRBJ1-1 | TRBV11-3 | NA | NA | TGTGCCAGCAGCTTGGGGGGAATAGCTGAAGCTTTCTTT | CASSLGGIAEAFF